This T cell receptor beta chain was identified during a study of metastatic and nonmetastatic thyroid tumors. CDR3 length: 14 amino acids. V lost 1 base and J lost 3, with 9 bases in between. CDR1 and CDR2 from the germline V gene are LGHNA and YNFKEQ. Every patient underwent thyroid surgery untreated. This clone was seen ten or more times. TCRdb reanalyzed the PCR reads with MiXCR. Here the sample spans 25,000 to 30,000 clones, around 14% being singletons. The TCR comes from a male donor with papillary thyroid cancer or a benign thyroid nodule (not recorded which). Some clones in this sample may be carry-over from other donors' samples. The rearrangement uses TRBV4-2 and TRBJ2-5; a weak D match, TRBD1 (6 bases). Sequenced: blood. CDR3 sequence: CASSQAGVEETQYF. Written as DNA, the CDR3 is TGTGCCAGCAGCCAAGCAGGGGTGGAAGAGACCCAGTACTTC.